This T cell receptor beta chain was retrieved from a study of blood T cell repertoires in COVID-19 (dated by TCRdb to the early 2020s). For the study in its entirety: Collaborator samples came from the United States, Italy and Spain and covered acute and convalescent phases of COVID-19. The material from the prospective study consisted of cDNA or gDNA derived from T cells, B-cell-depleted T cells, or PBMCs. Subjects who had been exposed to COVID-19, were actively infected with it, or had recovered from it provided the deeply sampled blood TCRbeta repertoires that made up the dataset. The repertoires were released in a freely available public database meant as a resource for research on the immune response to SARS-CoV-2. The samples were drawn from the first 160 participants of the ongoing ImmuneRACE study and from 950 to 1,500 subjects provided by 6 global collaborators. Sample metadata almost always included a de-identified subject ID, COVID-19 status, age in years and sex. Where available, HLA class I and class II types were obtained from metadata supplied by the sample provider rather than from assay-based typing. Broad study findings and their caveats: How much clinical and demographic metadata was included differed by source and by participant, and the metadata was provided uncurated.

For this clone: The antigen it recognizes is unknown. No clone much larger than this one lies a single base away; base qualities are absent.

Measured from the cysteine to the phenylalanine, the CDR3 is 14 residues long. CDR3 DNA is the only sequence kept; it has 42 bases, read in frame from the first base. The germline V end is reduced by 5 bases and the J end by 4 bases; junction bases left unmatched: 5. For CDR1 and CDR2, the germline V gene (reference sequence) lists LGHDT and YNNKEL. TCRbeta CDR3 regions were amplified from genomic DNA by means of the immunoSEQ Assay, a bias-controlled multiplex PCR. The original methods were these. The number of nucleated cells in each sample was estimated by amplification of reference gene primers within the assay. To quantify the absolute abundance of each unique TCRbeta CDR3 rearrangement, sequence reads were collapsed and filtered. For each sample, productive Simpson clonality was calculated as the square root of Simpson's diversity index over productive rearrangements. What TCRdb holds here is the immuneACCESS table cut down to in-frame rearrangements. Part of the clones is not present; checked against another copy, under half of the missing clones reflect an unresolved V gene, and the others are unexplained. The DNA gave D and trimming, while V, J and clone size come from that table. Within this sample are 200,000 to 300,000 clones, with about nine tenths of them counted one time only. The top ten hold around 6.9% of the sample.

Another Seattle source contributed samples from volunteer blood donors who had recovered from COVID-19. The collaborating institutions used their own protocols to collect whole blood in K2EDTA tubes. For TCRbeta analysis, collaborators shipped samples in one of three forms: frozen whole blood, isolated PBMCs, or DNA extracted from either of those sample types. The sample was peripheral blood. In this chain, TRBV3-1 (or the pseudogene TRBV3-2) is recombined with TRBJ2-5; 9 central nucleotides agree with TRBD1. The source of this sequence is a man aged 55 to 70 who had recovered from COVID-19. The CDR3 reads as follows: CASSMTGGAETQYF. The nucleotide sequence reads as follows: TGTGCCAGCAGCATGACAGGGGGGGCAGAGACCCAGTACTTC.